The 23 T cell receptor beta chains listed next were all sequenced from one sample in a study of blood T cell repertoires in COVID-19. Assay: immunoSEQ multiplex PCR; the TCRdb copy retains only in-frame clones and omits some. The profile shows 70,000 to 100,000 clones, just over 85% of them singletons. The sequenced sample was peripheral blood. Receptors were obtained from a woman aged 70-85 years with acute or convalescent COVID-19.

V is TRBV5-1 and J is TRBJ2-1; 11 bases map to TRBD2. The CDR3 runs 15 residues. The V segment lost 5 bases and the J segment 6 bases; nucleotides outside the gene matches: 7. Germline loops: CDR1 SGHRS, CDR2 YFSETQ. CDR3 sequence: CASRLLAGGGNEQFF. In DNA form, the CDR3 reads TGCGCCAGCAGACTATTAGCGGGAGGGGGCAATGAGCAGTTCTTC.

The rearrangement uses TRBV19 and TRBJ1-5, with TRBD1 identical over 12 bases. Unmatched junction bases numbered 12, after V lost 5 bases and J lost 4 bases. CDR3 length equals 18 residues. Germline assignment: CDR1 LNHDA and CDR2 SQIVND (reference sequence). The CDR3 region has the DNA TGTGCCAGTAGTTCTACCGGGACAGGGGGCGGCTTAAATCAGCCCCAGCATTTT. Protein sequence: CASSSTGTGGGLNQPQHF.

The V call is TRBV5-1, the J call TRBJ2-5; 14 bases map to TRBD2. Germline V gene lookup returns CDR1 SGHRS and CDR2 YFSETQ. Trimming took 4 bases from V and 1 from J; bases not matched to a gene: 3. The CDR3 covers 16 residues. The CDR3 nucleotides read TGCGCCAGCAGCCACGGGACTAGCGGGGGCCAAGAGACCCAGTACTTC. Protein: CASSHGTSGGQETQYF.

The chain links TRBV9 to TRBJ2-5; 7 positions match TRBD1. The germline gives CDR1 SGDLS, CDR2 YYNGEE. The CDR3 is 15 amino acids. Germline trimming cut 3 bases from V and 5 bases from J; bases unmatched to any gene: 10. CDR3 nucleotide sequence: TGTGCCAGCAGCGGACACCAAGGGGGCCGGGAGACCCAGTACTTC. It yields the protein CASSGHQGGRETQYF.

This clone has only one observation. Other nucleotide sequences from this sample produce the same CDR3. V and J are TRBV6-1 and TRBJ1-5; D is perhaps TRBD1 (6 bases). Trimming shortened V by 2 bases and J by 6 bases, and 11 bases separated the two germline ends. Germline V gives CDR1 MNHNS, CDR2 SASEGT. There are 14 residues in the CDR3. CDR3 amino acids: CASSERRGGQPQHF. CDR3 bases: TGTGCCAGCAGTGAAAGAAGGGGGGGTCAGCCCCAGCATTTT.

V usage is TRBV29-1 and J usage is TRBJ1-1; D remains unclear. The CDR3 contains 13 residues. V was shortened by 2 bases and J by 6 bases, with 13 bases between the two germline ends. Germline values: CDR1 SQVTM, CDR2 ANQGSEA. CDR3 loop: CSVEPSGSPEAFF. The CDR3 region has the DNA TGCAGCGTTGAACCTAGTGGGAGCCCTGAAGCTTTCTTT.

V gene TRBV27 combines with J gene TRBJ2-7; 7 nucleotides align to TRBD2. The ends lost 5 bases at V and 8 bases at J; junction bases unmatched: 12. This CDR3 has 14 residues. Germline V gives CDR1 MNHEY, CDR2 SMNVEV (reference sequence). CDR3 nucleotide sequence: TGTGCCAGCAGTACCCGGTGGGGGGGAGGCAAGCAGTACTTC. Its translation: CASSTRWGGGKQYF.

The chain uses TRBV2 and TRBJ2-1, with 10 bases fitting TRBD2. V shed 6 bases and J 9 bases; nucleotides not matched to a gene: 8. Germline V CDR1 and CDR2: SNHLY, FYNNEI. The CDR3 totals 14 residues. CDR3 sequence (DNA): TGTGCCAGCAGACTTACTAGCGGGGCGGGTGAGCAGTTCTTC. This gives the protein CASRLTSGAGEQFF.

The chain carries TRBV7-2 and TRBJ2-7; the match to TRBD1 covers 9 bases. From germline, CDR1 is SGHTA and CDR2 FQGNSA. J lost 4 bases, V lost 5 bases, and 9 bases had no gene match. The CDR3 runs 15 residues. CDR3 sequence: CASSKTGGVPYEQYF. CDR3 DNA sequence: TGTGCCAGCAGCAAAACAGGGGGCGTCCCTTACGAGCAGTACTTC.

The chain employs TRBV5-1 and TRBJ1-1, with 7 positions matching TRBD1. Germline V lookup: CDR1 SGHRS, CDR2 YFSETQ. V trimming: 2 bases; J trimming: 2 bases; junction bases outside the gene matches: 9. This CDR3 is built from 16 residues. The CDR3: CASSLASGQLNTEAFF. CDR3 bases: TGCGCCAGCAGCTTAGCCTCGGGACAGCTAAACACTGAAGCTTTCTTT. Full variable domain (remainder filled in from reference TRBV5-1 and TRBJ1-1): KAGVTQTPRYLIKTRGQQVTLSCSPISGHRSVSWYQQTPGQGLQFLFEYFSETQRNKGNFPGRFSGRQFSNSRSEMNVSTLELGDSALYLCASSLASGQLNTEAFFGQGTRLTVV.

The chain links TRBV27 to TRBJ2-1, with D maybe TRBD2 (6 bases). Looked up from germline, CDR1 is MNHEY and CDR2 is SMNVEV (reference sequence). This CDR3 has 16 residues. V shed 5 bases and J shed 5 bases, with 19 bases lying between them. In nucleotides, the CDR3 is TGTGCCAGCAGTACCCGAACCACTAGCTCACACAATGAGCAGTTCTTC. Translated: CASSTRTTSSHNEQFF.

The chain carries TRBV7-8 and TRBJ2-1; the D gene is possibly TRBD2 (6 bases). The CDR3 runs to 14 residues. Trimming took off 6 bases at V and 8 bases at J, with 17 bases between the two ends. Looked up from germline, CDR1 is SGHVS and CDR2 is FQNEAQ. CDR3 bases: TGTGCCAGCAGGGAGATCTTCGGGGGAGATGAGCAGTTCTTC. Its translation: CASREIFGGDEQFF. The full variable domain, its missing parts supplied by reference TRBV7-8 and TRBJ2-1, is GAGVSQSPRYKVAKRGQDVALRCDPISGHVSLFWYQQALGQGPEFLTYFQNEAQLDKSGLPSDRFFAERPEGSVSTLKIQRTQQEDSAVYLCASREIFGGDEQFFGPGTRLTVL.

This clone was counted only a few times. The junction and the germline gene differ at one end; a read error may be behind it. This chain connects TRBV7-9 to TRBJ1-2; TRBD1 is a possible D gene (6 bases). The germline CDR1 and CDR2 sequences are SEHNR and FQNEAQ (reference sequence). The CDR3 covers 12 residues. The CDR3 sequence: CASRLGGDGYTF. CDR3 nucleotides: TGTGCCAGCAGATTAGGGGGGGATGGCTACACCTTC.

This chain uses TRBV7-2 with TRBJ1-6, with D perhaps TRBD1 (5 bases). The CDR3 spans 15 residues. Germline V gives CDR1 SGHTA, CDR2 FQGNSA. V was shortened by 2 bases and J by 7 bases, with 12 bases between the two germline ends. CDR3 DNA sequence: TGTGCCAGCAGCTTACGGCCGGCAGGGAATTCACCCCTCCACTTT. It is translated as CASSLRPAGNSPLHF. Together with reference TRBV7-2 and TRBJ1-6, the CDR3 gives the full variable domain: GAGVSQSPSNKVTEKGKDVELRCDPISGHTALYWYRQSLGQGLEFLIYFQGNSAPDKSGLPSDRFSAERTGGSVSTLTIQRTQQEDSAVYLCASSLRPAGNSPLHFGNGTRLTVT.

J is TRBJ2-3 and V is TRBV23-1, with D perhaps matching TRBD1 (6 bases). TRBV23-1 is assigned to the ORF class and has an uncertain function. The V end was cut by 3 bases, the J end by 2 bases, with 15 bases between. The CDR3 covers 16 residues. The CDR3 DNA reads TGCGCCAGCAGTCATGGACAGCCTTCTATCACAGATACGCAGTATTTT. Translation gives CASSHGQPSITDTQYF.

Only one count was recorded for this clone. V is TRBV3-1 (or the pseudogene TRBV3-2) and J is TRBJ2-6, with D unclear. V shed 0 bases and J shed 10 bases, with 16 bases lying between them. CDR3 length: 16 residues. Germline values: CDR1 LGHDT, CDR2 YNNKEL (reference sequence). This CDR3 reads CASSQEPFLGRNVLTF. CDR3 sequence (DNA): TGTGCCAGCAGCCAAGAACCCTTTTTGGGCAGGAACGTCCTGACTTTC.

The CDR3 spells CASRVAANTGELFF. In nucleotides, the CDR3 is TGTGCCAGCAGAGTGGCGGCGAACACCGGGGAGCTGTTTTTT. This chain uses TRBV2 with TRBJ2-2; D is undetermined. Trimming left V 6 bases short and J 0 bases short, with 8 bases between. The CDR3 consists of 14 residues. Germline CDR1 and CDR2: SNHLY and FYNNEI.

The chain carries TRBV7-2 and TRBJ1-2; no firm D call. The V end was cut by 5 bases, the J end by 7 bases, with 17 bases between. CDR3 length: 14 amino acids. CDR1 SGHTA and CDR2 FQGNSA come from the germline V gene. The CDR3 region has the DNA TGTGCCAGCAGCCTAGGCCCGGCGGCGCGTGGCTACACCTTC. It codes for CASSLGPAARGYTF.

This sequence joins TRBV30 and TRBJ1-2; weak D call: TRBD1 (5 bases). The CDR3 loop spans 12 amino acids. The germline gives CDR1 GTSNPN, CDR2 SVGIG (reference sequence). V lost 6 bases to trimming and J lost 5 bases, with 13 bases between them. The CDR3 DNA reads as TGTGCCTGCCTCAGGGATTATTATGGCTACACCTTC. Amino acid sequence: CACLRDYYGYTF.

V gene TRBV18 combines with J gene TRBJ2-2; 8 positions agree with TRBD1. Germline-derived CDR1 and CDR2 are KGHSH and LQKENI. This CDR3 has 16 residues. V trimming: 5 bases; J trimming: 4 bases; junction bases outside the gene matches: 9. In nucleotides, the CDR3 is TGTGCCAGCTCAGCCCCCGGGACAGGATTCACCGGGGAGCTGTTTTTT. Protein: CASSAPGTGFTGELFF.

This sequence joins TRBV18 and TRBJ2-4, with D possibly matching TRBD1 (6 bases). Trimming left V 2 bases short and J 0 bases short, with 14 bases between. The CDR3 totals 17 residues. Germline CDR1 and CDR2: KGHSH and LQKENI. As DNA, the CDR3 is TGTGCCAGCTCACCATCGTTGACAGGTTTAGCCAAAAACATTCAGTACTTC. It specifies CASSPSLTGLAKNIQYF.

The V call is TRBV5-4, the J call TRBJ2-7; weak D call: TRBD2 (5 bases). Trimming shortened V by 6 bases and J by 4 bases, and 20 bases separated the two germline ends. Germline lookup yields CDR1 SGHNT and CDR2 YYREEE (reference sequence). The CDR3 contains 15 residues. The CDR3 sequence: CASTANPNGNYEQYF. CDR3 nucleotide sequence: TGTGCCAGCACCGCCAACCCGAACGGGAATTACGAGCAGTACTTC.

V and J are TRBV6-1 and TRBJ1-5; D gene unclear. The V end lost 2 bases, the J end lost 2 bases, and 7 bases lay between the germline ends. The CDR3 runs 14 residues. Germline V gives CDR1 MNHNS, CDR2 SASEGT. DNA for the CDR3: TGTGCCAGCAGTGAATCGTCAGGCAATCAGCCCCAGCATTTT. Translated, it gives CASSESSGNQPQHF.